The 13 T cell receptor beta chains reported below all come from one sample, sequenced in a study of blood T cell repertoires in COVID-19. The table came from immunoSEQ multiplex PCR; TCRdb's copy has only in-frame clones and leaves some out. The sample lists tens of thousands of clones, about 80% occurring once. Sequencing was performed on peripheral blood. The receptor set was obtained from a human donor in a cohort sampled during active COVID-19.

The rearrangement links TRBV7-9 to TRBJ2-1; 8 bases align to TRBD2. V trimming: 6 bases; J trimming: 0 bases; junction bases outside the gene matches: 7. Germline assignment: CDR1 SEHNR and CDR2 FQNEAQ (reference sequence). There are 16 residues in the CDR3. The CDR3 DNA is TGTGCCAGCAGTGTTGTAGCGGGAACCTCCTACAATGAGCAGTTCTTC. Protein: CASSVVAGTSYNEQFF.

The V gene is TRBV5-1, the J gene TRBJ1-2, with 9 bases fitting TRBD1. The junction had 14 bases not matched to a gene; V was cut back by 7 bases and J by 7 bases. The CDR3 consists of 15 residues. Germline CDR1 and CDR2: SGHRS and YFSETQ. The CDR3 loop is CASRSIQGALGGYTF. As DNA, the CDR3 is TGCGCCAGCCGATCGATACAGGGGGCGCTCGGTGGCTACACCTTC.

As DNA, the CDR3 is TGCGCCAGCAGGGCAGTAGCACGTTCACCCCTCCACTTT. This sequence encodes CASRAVARSPLHF. This chain connects TRBV5-1 to TRBJ1-6; D uncertain. Germline loops: CDR1 SGHRS, CDR2 YFSETQ. The CDR3 spans 13 residues. V lost 5 bases and J 9 bases, leaving 12 bases between the germline ends.

The CDR3 is CASRSASGQAGELFF. In DNA form, the CDR3 reads TGTGCCAGTAGGTCCGCTAGCGGTCAGGCCGGGGAGCTGTTTTTT. This chain joins TRBV19 and TRBJ2-2; 7 bases align to TRBD2. The length of the CDR3 is 15 residues. Per germline, CDR1 LNHDA and CDR2 SQIVND (reference sequence). V was clipped by 6 bases and J by 6 bases; unmatched bases: 10.

The chain links TRBV19 to TRBJ1-4; D uncertain. Trimming shortened V by 1 base and J by 3 bases, and 9 bases separated the two germline ends. Germline CDR1 is LNHDA and CDR2 is SQIVND (reference sequence). This CDR3 is 15 amino acids long. CDR3 sequence: CASSIAGSSNEKLFF. CDR3 in DNA: TGTGCCAGTAGTATAGCGGGGAGCTCTAATGAAAAACTGTTTTTT.

The chain couples TRBV19 to TRBJ2-1; 13 bases fit TRBD2. This CDR3 region has 16 residues. V was clipped by 3 bases and J by 9 bases; unmatched bases: 8. Germline values: CDR1 LNHDA, CDR2 SQIVND (reference sequence). CDR3 in amino acids: CASSIFGTSGIGEQFF. The CDR3 DNA is TGTGCCAGTAGTATCTTCGGGACTAGCGGGATCGGTGAGCAGTTCTTC.

A remark on this clone: This same CDR3 is encoded by further DNA sequences in the sample. The chain is built from TRBV18 and TRBJ2-7; no reliable D call. Per germline, CDR1 KGHSH and CDR2 LQKENI. Trimming removed 3 bases at V and 3 bases at J, with 6 bases between. The CDR3 runs to 12 residues. The DNA of the CDR3 is TGTGCCAGCTCACCCTCGAGCTACGAGCAGTACTTC. Its translation is CASSPSSYEQYF. Looking up the rest from reference TRBV18 and TRBJ2-7 gives the full variable domain: NAGVMQNPRHLVRRRGQEARLRCSPMKGHSHVYWYRQLPEEGLKFMVYLQKENIIDESGMPKERFSAEFPKEGPSILRIQQVVRGDSAAYFCASSPSSYEQYFGPGTRLTVT.

The V gene is TRBV29-1, the J gene TRBJ1-1; D remains ambiguous. From germline, CDR1 is SQVTM and CDR2 ANQGSEA. Trimming took off 5 bases at V and 5 bases at J, with 12 bases between the two ends. This CDR3 spans 12 amino acids. The DNA for the CDR3 is TGCAGCGTTAACCGGGGAAGGACTGAAGCTTTCTTT. This codes for CSVNRGRTEAFF.

This clone was detected only once. The chain recombines TRBV4-3 with TRBJ2-7, with TRBD2 matching 10 bases. The germline V gene has CDR1 LGHNA and CDR2 YSLEER. Germline trimming cut 2 bases from V and 6 bases from J; bases unmatched to any gene: 4. There are 14 residues in the CDR3. The CDR3 loop is CASSQLAGAGEQYF. The DNA of the CDR3 is TGCGCCAGCAGCCAACTAGCGGGAGCAGGCGAGCAGTACTTC.

The chain uses TRBV7-2 and TRBJ2-3; maybe TRBD2 (6 bases). This CDR3 region has 15 residues. The V gene's germline CDR1 is SGHTA and CDR2 FQGNSA. V lost 5 bases and J 3 bases, leaving 15 bases between the germline ends. CDR3 loop: CASSPDNLATDTQYF. CDR3 DNA: TGTGCCAGCAGCCCCGATAACCTAGCGACAGATACGCAGTATTTT.

The V gene is TRBV27, the J gene TRBJ2-7, with 10 bases lining up with TRBD1. Germline values: CDR1 MNHEY, CDR2 SMNVEV (reference sequence). The CDR3 totals 15 residues. V shed 6 bases, J shed 7 bases, and the junction held 12 bases outside the gene matches. The CDR3 protein is CASRGTGTGVWEQYF. The CDR3 coding sequence is TGTGCCAGCAGAGGAACCGGGACAGGGGTCTGGGAGCAGTACTTC.

The chain recombines TRBV4-1 with TRBJ1-2, with unresolved D. The germline V and J ends were trimmed by 2 bases and 2 bases, with 9 bases remaining between them. CDR3 length equals 14 residues. Germline CDR1 is MGHRA and CDR2 is YSYEKL. As DNA, the CDR3 is TGCGCCAGCAGCCAATTACAGTCCAACTATGGCTACACCTTC. Amino acid sequence: CASSQLQSNYGYTF.

This clone was counted a single time. The gene calls are TRBV2 and TRBJ2-5, with D unclear. The CDR3 runs 8 residues. The V gene's germline CDR1 is SNHLY and CDR2 FYNNEI. The V end was cut by 11 bases, the J end by 4 bases, with 2 bases between. The CDR3 protein is CALETQYF. DNA of the CDR3: TGTGCCCTAGAGACCCAGTACTTC.